This T cell receptor beta chain was documented in a study of cytotoxic CD8 clonotypes in ibrutinib-treated CLL. About the study: The cohort had 10 to 12 relapsed/refractory and 15 treatment-naive patients, roughly 17 IGHV unmutated.

Germline V gives CDR1 LNHDA, CDR2 SQIVND (reference sequence). This CDR3 contains 15 residues. V lost 3 bases to trimming and J lost 9 bases, with 19 bases between them. Assay: immunoSEQ multiplex PCR; the TCRdb copy retains only in-frame clones and omits some. The repertoire holds 150,000 to 200,000 clones, with nearly 90% as singletons. This clone appeared a single time. The material was PBMCs, obtained at disease progression, from a patient treated with ibrutinib. The receptor was derived from a human donor with chronic lymphocytic leukemia. The V call is TRBV19, the J call TRBJ2-3, with D perhaps TRBD1 (6 bases). CDR3 loop: CASSIGRGSIMTQYF. Written as DNA, the CDR3 is TGTGCCAGTAGTATCGGCAGGGGTAGCATTATGACGCAGTATTTT.